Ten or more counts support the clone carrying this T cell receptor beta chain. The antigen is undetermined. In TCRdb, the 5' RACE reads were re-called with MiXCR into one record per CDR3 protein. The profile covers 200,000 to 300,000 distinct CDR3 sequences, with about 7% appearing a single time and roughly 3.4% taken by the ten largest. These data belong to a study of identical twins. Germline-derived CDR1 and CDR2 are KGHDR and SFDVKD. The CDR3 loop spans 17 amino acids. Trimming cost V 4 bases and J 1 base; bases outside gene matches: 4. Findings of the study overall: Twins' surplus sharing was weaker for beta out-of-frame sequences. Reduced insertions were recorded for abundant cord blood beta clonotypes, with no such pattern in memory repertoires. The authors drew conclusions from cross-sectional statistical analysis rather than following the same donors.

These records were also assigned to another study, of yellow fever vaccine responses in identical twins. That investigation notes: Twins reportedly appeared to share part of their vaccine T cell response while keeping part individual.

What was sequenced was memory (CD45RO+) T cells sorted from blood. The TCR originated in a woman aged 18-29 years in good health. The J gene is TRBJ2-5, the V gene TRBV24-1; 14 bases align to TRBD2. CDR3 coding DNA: TGTGCCACCAGTGACCCTGGACTAGCGGGGGGCCAAGAGACCCAGTACTTC. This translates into CATSDPGLAGGQETQYF.